Listed below are T cell receptor beta chains from one sample, sequenced in a study of blood T cell repertoires in COVID-19. Profiling relied on immunoSEQ multiplex PCR, and the TCRdb table lists in-frame clones only, not all of them. The sample holds around 100,000 clones, roughly nine tenths seen once. The sequenced sample was peripheral blood. These receptors all stem from a human donor in a cohort sampled during active COVID-19. Both conserved end residues are part of each CDR3.

TRBJ1-5 | TRBV5-5 | CASSLASEYSNQPQHF
TRBJ1-6 | TRBV19 | CASSNSDRISPLHF
TRBJ1-4 | TRBV5-1 | CASATGQGVEKLFF
TRBJ1-1 | TRBV2 | CASSGGVNTEAFF
TRBJ2-7 | TRBV3-1/TRBV3-2 | CASSSGTGRREQYF
TRBJ2-2 | TRBV11-3 | CASSSQGSGTGELFF
TRBJ2-1 | TRBV7-9 | CASTRGDRHEQFF
TRBJ2-3 | TRBV5-1 | CASRAGGATSTDTQYF
TRBJ2-2 | TRBV6-4 | CASSEQEDTGELFF
TRBJ2-5 | TRBV7-9 | CASSSGQPQETQYF
TRBJ2-5 | TRBV5-1 | CASSLGQVQETQYF
TRBJ2-1 | TRBV4-1 | CASSSGQGIDLRYNEQFF
TRBJ2-7 | TRBV7-9 | CASSLGGLGQYF
TRBJ2-7 | TRBV6-5 | CASGRTSDEQYF
TRBJ1-1 | TRBV2 | CASSDGANTEAFF
TRBJ2-7 | TRBV18 | CASSPPLAREWYEQYF
TRBJ2-3 | TRBV4-1 | CASRPQGVLADTQYF
TRBJ2-5 | TRBV5-1 | CASSAGQPQETQYF
TRBJ2-7 | TRBV7-2 | CASSLNRVHEQYF